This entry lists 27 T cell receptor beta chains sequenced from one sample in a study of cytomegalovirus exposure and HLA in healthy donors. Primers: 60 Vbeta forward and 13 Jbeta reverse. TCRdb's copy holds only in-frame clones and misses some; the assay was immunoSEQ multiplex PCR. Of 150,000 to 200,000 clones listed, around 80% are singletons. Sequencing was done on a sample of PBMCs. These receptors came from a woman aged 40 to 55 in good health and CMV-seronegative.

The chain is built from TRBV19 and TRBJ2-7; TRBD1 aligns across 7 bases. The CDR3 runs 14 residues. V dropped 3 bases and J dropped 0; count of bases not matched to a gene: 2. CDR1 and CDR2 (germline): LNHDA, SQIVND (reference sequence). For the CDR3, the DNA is TGTGCCAGTAGTATTGGGACAGTCTCCTACGAGCAGTACTTC. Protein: CASSIGTVSYEQYF.

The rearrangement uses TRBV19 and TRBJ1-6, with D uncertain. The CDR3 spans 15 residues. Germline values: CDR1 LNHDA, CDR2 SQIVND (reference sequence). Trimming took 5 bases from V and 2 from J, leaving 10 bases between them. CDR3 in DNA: TGTGCCAGTAGTCCCGATGACACCTATAATTCACCCCTCCACTTT. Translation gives CASSPDDTYNSPLHF.

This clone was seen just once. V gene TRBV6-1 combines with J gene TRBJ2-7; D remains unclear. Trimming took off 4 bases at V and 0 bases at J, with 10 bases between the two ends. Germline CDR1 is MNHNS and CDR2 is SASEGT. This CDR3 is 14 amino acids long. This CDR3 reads CASSGYPVSYEQYF. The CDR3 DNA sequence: TGTGCCAGCAGTGGATACCCGGTCTCCTACGAGCAGTACTTC.

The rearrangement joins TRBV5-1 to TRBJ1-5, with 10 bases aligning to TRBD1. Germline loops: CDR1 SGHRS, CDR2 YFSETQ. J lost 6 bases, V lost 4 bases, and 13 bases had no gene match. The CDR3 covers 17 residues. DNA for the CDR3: TGCGCCAGCAGCATAGCCTTTGACAGGGGGCGCGGTCAGCCCCAGCATTTT. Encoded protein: CASSIAFDRGRGQPQHF.

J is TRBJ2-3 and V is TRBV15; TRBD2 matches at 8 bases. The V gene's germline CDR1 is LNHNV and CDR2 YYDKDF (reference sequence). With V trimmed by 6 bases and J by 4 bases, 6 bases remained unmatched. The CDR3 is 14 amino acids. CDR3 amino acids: CATRPAGAPDTQYF. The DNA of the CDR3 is TGTGCCACCAGGCCAGCGGGAGCCCCAGATACGCAGTATTTT.

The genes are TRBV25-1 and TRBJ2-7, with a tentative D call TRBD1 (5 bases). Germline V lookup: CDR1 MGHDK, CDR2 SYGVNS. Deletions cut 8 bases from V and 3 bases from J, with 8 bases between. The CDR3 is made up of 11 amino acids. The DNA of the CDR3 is TGTGCCAGCTCAACAGGCTACGAGCAGTACGTC. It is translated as CASSTGYEQYV.

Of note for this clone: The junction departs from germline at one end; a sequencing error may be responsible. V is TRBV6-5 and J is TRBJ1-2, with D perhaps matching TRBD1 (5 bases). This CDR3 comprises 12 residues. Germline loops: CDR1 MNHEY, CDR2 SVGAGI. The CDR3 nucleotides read TGTGCCAGCAGCCCACAGGTGGGTGGCTATACCTTC. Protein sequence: CASSPQVGGYTF.

CDR3 DNA: TGTGCCAGCAGTCCCCGCTCGGGGGGCCCTTACTACGAGCAGTACGTC. Translating gives CASSPRSGGPYYEQYV. The gene calls are TRBV27 and TRBJ2-7; perhaps TRBD2 as D (7 bases). V was shortened by 5 bases and J by 3 bases, with 20 bases between the two germline ends. The CDR3 consists of 16 residues. From germline, CDR1 is MNHEY and CDR2 SMNVEV (reference sequence).

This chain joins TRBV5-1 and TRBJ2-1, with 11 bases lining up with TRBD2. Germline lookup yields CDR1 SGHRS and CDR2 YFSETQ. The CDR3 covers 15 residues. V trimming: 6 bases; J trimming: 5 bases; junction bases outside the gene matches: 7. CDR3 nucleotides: TGCGCCAGCAACCTGGGGACTAGCGGAAACAATGAGCAGTTCTTC. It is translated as CASNLGTSGNNEQFF. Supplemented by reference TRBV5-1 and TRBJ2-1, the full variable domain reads KAGVTQTPRYLIKTRGQQVTLSCSPISGHRSVSWYQQTPGQGLQFLFEYFSETQRNKGNFPGRFSGRQFSNSRSEMNVSTLELGDSALYLCASNLGTSGNNEQFFGPGTRLTVL.

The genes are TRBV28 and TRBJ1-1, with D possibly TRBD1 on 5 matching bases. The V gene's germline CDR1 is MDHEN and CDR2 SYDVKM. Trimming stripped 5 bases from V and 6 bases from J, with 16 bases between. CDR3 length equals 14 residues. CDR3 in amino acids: CASSPGPQGAEAFF. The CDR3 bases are TGTGCCAGCAGTCCCGGGCCTCAGGGCGCTGAAGCTTTCTTT. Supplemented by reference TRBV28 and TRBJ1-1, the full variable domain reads DVKVTQSSRYLVKRTGEKVFLECVQDMDHENMFWYRQDPGLGLRLIYFSYDVKMKEKGDIPEGYSVSREKKERFSLILESASTNQTSMYLCASSPGPQGAEAFFGQGTRLTVV.

This CDR3 is CASDTSGPYEQYV. The CDR3 DNA reads TGTGCCAGCGATACTAGCGGTCCCTACGAGCAGTACGTC. This chain connects TRBV2 to TRBJ2-7; 8 bases line up with TRBD2. V dropped 8 bases and J dropped 2; count of bases not matched to a gene: 5. Germline-derived CDR1 and CDR2 are SNHLY and FYNNEI. This CDR3 has 13 amino acids.

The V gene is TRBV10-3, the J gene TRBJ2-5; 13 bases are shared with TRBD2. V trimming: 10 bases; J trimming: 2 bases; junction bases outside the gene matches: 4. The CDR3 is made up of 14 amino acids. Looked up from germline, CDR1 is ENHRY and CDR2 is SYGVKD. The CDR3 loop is CATGTSGNQETQYF. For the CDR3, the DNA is TGTGCCACAGGGACTAGCGGGAATCAAGAGACCCAGTACTTC.

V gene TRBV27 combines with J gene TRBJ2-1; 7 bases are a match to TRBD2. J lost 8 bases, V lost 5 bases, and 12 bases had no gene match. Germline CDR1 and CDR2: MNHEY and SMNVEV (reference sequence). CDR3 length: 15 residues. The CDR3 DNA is TGTGCCAGCAGTCCCCTCGGGGGAGGGCGCTATGAGCAGTTCTTC. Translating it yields CASSPLGGGRYEQFF.

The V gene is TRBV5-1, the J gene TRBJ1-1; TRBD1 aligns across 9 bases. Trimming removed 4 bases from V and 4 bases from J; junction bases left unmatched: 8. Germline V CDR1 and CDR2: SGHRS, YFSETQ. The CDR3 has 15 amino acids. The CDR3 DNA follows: TGCGCCAGCAGCGTCGGGACAGGGAGGGGCACTGAAGCTTTCTTT. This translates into CASSVGTGRGTEAFF.

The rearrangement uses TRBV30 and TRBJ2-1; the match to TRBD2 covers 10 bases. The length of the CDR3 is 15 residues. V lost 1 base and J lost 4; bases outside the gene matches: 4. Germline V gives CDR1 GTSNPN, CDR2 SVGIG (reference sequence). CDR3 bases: TGTGCCTGGAGTGGAGGGACTAGCGTATACAATGAGCAGTTCTTC. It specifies CAWSGGTSVYNEQFF.

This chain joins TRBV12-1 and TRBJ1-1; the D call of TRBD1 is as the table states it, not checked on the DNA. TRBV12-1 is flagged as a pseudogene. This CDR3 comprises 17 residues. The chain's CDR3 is CASSFDVRVRGVTEAFF. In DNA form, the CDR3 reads TGTGCCAGCAGCTTTGATGTCAGGGTAAGGGGTGTGACTGAAGCTTTCTTT.

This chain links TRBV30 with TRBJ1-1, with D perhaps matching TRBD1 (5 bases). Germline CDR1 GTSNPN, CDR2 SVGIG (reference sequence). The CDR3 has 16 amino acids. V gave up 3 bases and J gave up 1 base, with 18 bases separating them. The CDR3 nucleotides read TGTGCCTGGAGGCCTAAATCCGTAACAGGGAACACTGAAGCTTTCTTT. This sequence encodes CAWRPKSVTGNTEAFF.

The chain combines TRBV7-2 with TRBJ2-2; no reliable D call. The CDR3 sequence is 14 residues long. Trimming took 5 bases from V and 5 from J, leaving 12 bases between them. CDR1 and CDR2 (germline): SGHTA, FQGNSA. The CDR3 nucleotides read TGTGCCAGCAGCCCCCCGCCGCAGACCGGGGAGCTGTTTTTT. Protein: CASSPPPQTGELFF.

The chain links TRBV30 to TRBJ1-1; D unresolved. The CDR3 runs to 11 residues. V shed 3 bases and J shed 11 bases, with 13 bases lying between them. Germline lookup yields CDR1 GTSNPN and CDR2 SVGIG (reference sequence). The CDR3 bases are TGTGCCTGGAGCCAGAGCCCGGGGGCTTTCTTT. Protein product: CAWSQSPGAFF.

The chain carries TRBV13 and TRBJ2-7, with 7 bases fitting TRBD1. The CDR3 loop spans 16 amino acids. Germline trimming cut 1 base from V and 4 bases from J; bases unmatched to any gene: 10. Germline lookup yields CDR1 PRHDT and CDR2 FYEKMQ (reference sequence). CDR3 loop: CASSLAQGVGSYEQYF. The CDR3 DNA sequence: TGTGCCAGCAGCTTAGCTCAGGGGGTAGGGAGTTACGAGCAGTACTTC.

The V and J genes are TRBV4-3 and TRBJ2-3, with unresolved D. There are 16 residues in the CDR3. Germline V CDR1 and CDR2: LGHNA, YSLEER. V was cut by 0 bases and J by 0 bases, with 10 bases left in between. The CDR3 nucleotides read TGCGCCAGCAGCCAAGACCCAGCGCCTAGCACAGATACGCAGTATTTT. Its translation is CASSQDPAPSTDTQYF.

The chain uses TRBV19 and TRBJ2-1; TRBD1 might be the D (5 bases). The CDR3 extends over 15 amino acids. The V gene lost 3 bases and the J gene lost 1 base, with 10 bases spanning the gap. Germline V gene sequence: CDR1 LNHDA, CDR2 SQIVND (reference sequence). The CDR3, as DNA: TGTGCCAGTAGTATGGGGCAGGCGTCCTACAATGAGCAGTTCTTC. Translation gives CASSMGQASYNEQFF.

The CDR3 sequence is CASSTTGTRVGNEQFF. The CDR3 bases are TGTGCCAGCAGCACAACCGGGACTAGAGTCGGCAATGAGCAGTTCTTC. The chain carries TRBV7-3 and TRBJ2-1; TRBD2 agrees at 8 bases. Germline assignment: CDR1 SGHTA and CDR2 FQGTGA. CDR3 length: 16 amino acids. The V gene end was trimmed by 5 bases and the J gene end by 6 bases; junction bases not matched to a gene: 12.

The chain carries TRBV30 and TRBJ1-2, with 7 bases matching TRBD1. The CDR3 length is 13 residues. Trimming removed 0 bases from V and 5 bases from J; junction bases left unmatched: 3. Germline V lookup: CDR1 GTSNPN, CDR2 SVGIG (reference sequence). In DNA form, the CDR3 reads TGTGCCTGGAGTGTGAACAGGGGATATGGCTACACCTTC. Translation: CAWSVNRGYGYTF.

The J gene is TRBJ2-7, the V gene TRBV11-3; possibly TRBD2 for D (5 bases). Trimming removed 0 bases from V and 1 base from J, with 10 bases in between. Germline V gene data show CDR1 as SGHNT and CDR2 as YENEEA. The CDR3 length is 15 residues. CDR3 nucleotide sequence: TGTGCCAGCAGCTTAGATCGGGAAGTTTCCTACGAGCAGTACTTC. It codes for CASSLDREVSYEQYF.

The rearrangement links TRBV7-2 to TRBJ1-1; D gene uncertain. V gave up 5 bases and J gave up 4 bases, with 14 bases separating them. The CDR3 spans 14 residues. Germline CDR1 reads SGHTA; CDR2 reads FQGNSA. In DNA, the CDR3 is TGTGCCAGCAGCCCGAGGGAGTCGCGCACTGAAGCTTTCTTT. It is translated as CASSPRESRTEAFF.

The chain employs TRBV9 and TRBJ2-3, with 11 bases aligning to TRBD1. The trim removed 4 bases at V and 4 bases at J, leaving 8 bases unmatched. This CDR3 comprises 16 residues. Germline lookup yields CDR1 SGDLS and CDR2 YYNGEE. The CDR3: CASSIAGTGGADTQYF. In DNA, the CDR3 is TGTGCCAGCAGCATTGCCGGGACAGGGGGAGCAGATACGCAGTATTTT.